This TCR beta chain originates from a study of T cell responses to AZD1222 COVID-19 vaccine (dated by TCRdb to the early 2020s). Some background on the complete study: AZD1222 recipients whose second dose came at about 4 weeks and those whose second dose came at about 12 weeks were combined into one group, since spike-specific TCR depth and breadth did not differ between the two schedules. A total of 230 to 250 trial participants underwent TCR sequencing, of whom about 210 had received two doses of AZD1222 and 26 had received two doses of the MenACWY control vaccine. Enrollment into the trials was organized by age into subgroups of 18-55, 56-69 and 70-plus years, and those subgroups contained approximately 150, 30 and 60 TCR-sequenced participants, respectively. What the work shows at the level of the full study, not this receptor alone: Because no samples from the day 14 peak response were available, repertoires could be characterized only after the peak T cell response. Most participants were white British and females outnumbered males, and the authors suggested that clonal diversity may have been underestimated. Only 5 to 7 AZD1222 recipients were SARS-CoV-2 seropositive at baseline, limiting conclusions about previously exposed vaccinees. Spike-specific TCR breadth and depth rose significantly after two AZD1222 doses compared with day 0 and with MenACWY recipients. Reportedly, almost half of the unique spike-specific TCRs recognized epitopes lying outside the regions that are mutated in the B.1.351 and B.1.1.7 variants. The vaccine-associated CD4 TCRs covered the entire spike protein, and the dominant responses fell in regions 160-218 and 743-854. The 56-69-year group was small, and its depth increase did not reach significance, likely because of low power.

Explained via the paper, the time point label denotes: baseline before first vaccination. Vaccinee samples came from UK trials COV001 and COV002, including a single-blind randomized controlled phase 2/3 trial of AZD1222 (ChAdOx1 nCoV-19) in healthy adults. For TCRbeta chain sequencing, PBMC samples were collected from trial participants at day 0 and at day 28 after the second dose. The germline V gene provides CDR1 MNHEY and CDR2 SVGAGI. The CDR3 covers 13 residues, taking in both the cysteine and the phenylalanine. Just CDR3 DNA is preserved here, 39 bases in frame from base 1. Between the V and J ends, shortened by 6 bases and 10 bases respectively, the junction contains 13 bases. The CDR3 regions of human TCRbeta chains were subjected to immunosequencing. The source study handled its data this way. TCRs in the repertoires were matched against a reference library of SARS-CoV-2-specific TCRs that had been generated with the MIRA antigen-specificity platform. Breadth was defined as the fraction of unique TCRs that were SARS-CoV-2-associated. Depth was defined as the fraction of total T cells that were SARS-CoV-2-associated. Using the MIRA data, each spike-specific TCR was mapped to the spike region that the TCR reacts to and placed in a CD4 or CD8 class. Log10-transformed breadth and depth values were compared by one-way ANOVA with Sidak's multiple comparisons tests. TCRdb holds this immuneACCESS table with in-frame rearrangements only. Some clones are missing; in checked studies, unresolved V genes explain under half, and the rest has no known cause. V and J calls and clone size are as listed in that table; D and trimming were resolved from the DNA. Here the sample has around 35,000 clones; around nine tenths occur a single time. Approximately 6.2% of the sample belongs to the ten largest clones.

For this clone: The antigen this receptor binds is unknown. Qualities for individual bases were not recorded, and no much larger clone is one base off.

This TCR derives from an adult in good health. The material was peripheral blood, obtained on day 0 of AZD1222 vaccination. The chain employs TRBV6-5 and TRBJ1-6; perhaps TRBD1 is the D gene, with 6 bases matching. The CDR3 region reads CASRQGIASPLHF. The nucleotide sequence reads TGTGCCAGCAGACAGGGAATAGCCTCACCCCTCCACTTT.